The rows below give T cell receptor beta chains drawn from one sample of a study of PD-L1 blockade in urothelial cancer. TCRdb's copy holds only in-frame clones and misses some; the assay was immunoSEQ multiplex PCR. The table records more than 60,000 clones, around nine tenths of them present only once. Sequencing used PBMCs, obtained around atezolizumab (anti-PD-L1) treatment. These receptors were collected from a man between 60 and 75 years old with urothelial cancer. Each CDR3 is given with its conserved first and last residue. The D gene is left open where the match is weak. Some rows mark clone size as missing; the rest say once, few, many or name a class of expanded clone.

.	.	TRBJ1-5	TRBV2	TGTGCCAGCAGTGATAGGGGCACAGGGCCCCAGCATTTT	CASSDRGTGPQHF
few	.	TRBJ1-6	TRBV6-5	TGTGCCAGCAGCGGACAGAATAATTCACCCCTCCACTTT	CASSGQNNSPLHF
.	TRBD2	TRBJ2-1	TRBV23-1	TGCGCCAGCAGTCACCCTAGCGGGAGATATGAGAGTGAGCAGTTCTTC	CASSHPSGRYESEQFF
.	.	TRBJ1-3	TRBV2	TGTGCCAGCAGCCCCCAGGGGTATCCCTCTGGAAACACCATATATTTT	CASSPQGYPSGNTIYF
.	.	TRBJ2-7	TRBV28	TGTGCCAGCAGTTTATCGGACACCTACGAGCAGTACTTC	CASSLSDTYEQYF
.	TRBD2	TRBJ2-7	TRBV10-1	TGCGCCAGCAGTGCGGGCGGGAGGGGATGCGAGCAGTACTTC	CASSAGGRGCEQYF
.	.	TRBJ1-5	TRBV19	TGTGCCAGTACTCCTGAAGCGGCAGGCCGGCAGCCCCAGCATTTT	CASTPEAAGRQPQHF
once	TRBD1	TRBJ2-6	TRBV19	TGTGCCAGTAGTAGGACAGGGAGCTCTGGGGCCAACGTCCTGACTTTC	CASSRTGSSGANVLTF
once	TRBD1	TRBJ1-2	TRBV29-1	TGCAGCGTTCCCGGGACAGGGCTCTATGGCTACACCTTC	CSVPGTGLYGYTF
.	TRBD1	TRBJ1-1	TRBV11-3	TGTGCCAGCAGCTTAGTCCGACAGGGGGAAGCTTTCTTT	CASSLVRQGEAFF
.	.	TRBJ2-7	TRBV19	TGTGCCACCAGGAGTCCTGGAGGGGGGGGTTACGAGCAGTACTTC	CATRSPGGGGYEQYF
.	.	TRBJ1-5	TRBV6-1	TGTGCCAGTGCCTTCGAGGAGGTTTTAGCCCAGCATTTT	CASAFEEVLAQHF
.	.	TRBJ2-2	TRBV30	TGTGCCTGGAGTGCCCTCGAGGAGGGGGAGCTGTTTTTT	CAWSALEEGELFF
.	.	TRBJ2-6	TRBV4-1	TGCGCCAGCAGCCAAGCACCAGGGTTTCGATCTGGGGCCAACGTCCTGACTTTC	CASSQAPGFRSGANVLTF